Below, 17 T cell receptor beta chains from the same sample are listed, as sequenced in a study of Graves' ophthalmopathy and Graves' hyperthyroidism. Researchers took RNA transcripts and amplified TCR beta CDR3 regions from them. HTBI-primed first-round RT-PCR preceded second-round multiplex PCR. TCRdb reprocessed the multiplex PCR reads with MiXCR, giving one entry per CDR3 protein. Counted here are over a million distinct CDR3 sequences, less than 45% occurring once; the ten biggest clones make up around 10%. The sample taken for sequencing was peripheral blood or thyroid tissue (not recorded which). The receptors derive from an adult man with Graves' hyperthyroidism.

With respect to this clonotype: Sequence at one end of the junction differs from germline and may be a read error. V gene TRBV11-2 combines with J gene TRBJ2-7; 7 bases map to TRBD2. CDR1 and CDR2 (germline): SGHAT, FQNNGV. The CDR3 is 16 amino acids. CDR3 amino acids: CASTLVGGAGSRGLNF. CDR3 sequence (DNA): TGTGCCAGCACCCTAGTTGGTGGAGCGGGGAGCAGAGGCCTCAACTTC.

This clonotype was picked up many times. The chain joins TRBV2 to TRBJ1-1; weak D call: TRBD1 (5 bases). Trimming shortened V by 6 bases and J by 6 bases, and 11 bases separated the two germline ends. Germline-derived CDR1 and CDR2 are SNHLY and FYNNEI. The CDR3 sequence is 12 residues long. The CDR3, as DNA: TGTGCCAGCAGCGAAAGGGGCCCTGAAGCTTTCTTT. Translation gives CASSERGPEAFF.

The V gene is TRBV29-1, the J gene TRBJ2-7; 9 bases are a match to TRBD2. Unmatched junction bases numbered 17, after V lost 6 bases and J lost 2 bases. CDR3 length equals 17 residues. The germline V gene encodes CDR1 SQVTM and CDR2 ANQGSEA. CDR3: CSVLGGLAGEFAYEQYF. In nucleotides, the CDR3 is TGCAGCGTGTTGGGGGGGTTAGCGGGAGAGTTCGCCTACGAGCAGTACTTC.

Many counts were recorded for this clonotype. Written as DNA, the CDR3 is TGTGCCAGCAGTTTCGGCAGGGGGCGGATCTGGAGTGGCTACACCTTC. Translating gives CASSFGRGRIWSGYTF. This chain joins TRBV13 and TRBJ1-2; 8 nucleotides agree with TRBD1. The trim removed 6 bases at V and 7 bases at J, leaving 16 bases unmatched. This CDR3 has 16 residues. Per germline, CDR1 PRHDT and CDR2 FYEKMQ (reference sequence). The whole variable domain, remainder taken from reference TRBV13 and TRBJ1-2, is AAGVIQSPRHLIKEKRETATLKCYPIPRHDTVYWYQQGPGQDPQFLISFYEKMQSDKGSIPDRFSAQQFSDYHSELNMSSLELGDSALYFCASSFGRGRIWSGYTFGSGTRLTVV.

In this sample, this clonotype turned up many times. The DNA for the CDR3 is TGCGCCAGCGGTGAATCCAACAGGGTTCATGGCTACACCTTC. This translates into CASGESNRVHGYTF. This chain connects TRBV4-3 to TRBJ1-2; D might be TRBD1 (6 bases). Per the germline V gene, CDR1 is LGHNA and CDR2 is YSLEER. The length of the CDR3 is 14 residues. The V end lost 8 bases, the J end lost 6 bases, and 19 bases lay between the germline ends.

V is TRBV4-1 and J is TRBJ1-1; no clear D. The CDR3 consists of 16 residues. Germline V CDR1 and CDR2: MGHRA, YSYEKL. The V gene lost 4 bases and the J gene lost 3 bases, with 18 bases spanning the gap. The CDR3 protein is CASSPGGAPRDTEAFF. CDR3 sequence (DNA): TGCGCCAGCAGCCCAGGTGGTGCCCCCCGCGACACTGAAGCTTTCTTT.

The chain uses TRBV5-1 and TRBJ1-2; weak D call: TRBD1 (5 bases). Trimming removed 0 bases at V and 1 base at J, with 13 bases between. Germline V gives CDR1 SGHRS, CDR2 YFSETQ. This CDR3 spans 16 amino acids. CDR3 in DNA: TGCGCCAGCAGCTTGGAACAGGCACCAATTAACTATGGCTACACCTTC. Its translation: CASSLEQAPINYGYTF.

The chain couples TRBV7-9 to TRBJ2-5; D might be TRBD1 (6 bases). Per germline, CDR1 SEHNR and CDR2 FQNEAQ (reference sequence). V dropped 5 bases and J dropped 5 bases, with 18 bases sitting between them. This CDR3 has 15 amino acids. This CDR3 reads CASSRYRARRETQYF. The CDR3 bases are TGTGCCAGCAGCCGGTACAGGGCCCGAAGGGAGACCCAGTACTTC.

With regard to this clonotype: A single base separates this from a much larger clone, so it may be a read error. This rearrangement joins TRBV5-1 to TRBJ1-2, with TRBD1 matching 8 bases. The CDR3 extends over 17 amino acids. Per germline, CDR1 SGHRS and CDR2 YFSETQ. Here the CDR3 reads CASSLDQTGGGSYGCTF. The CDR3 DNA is TGCGCCAGCAGCTTGGACCAAACAGGGGGAGGTAGCTATGGCTGCACCTTC.

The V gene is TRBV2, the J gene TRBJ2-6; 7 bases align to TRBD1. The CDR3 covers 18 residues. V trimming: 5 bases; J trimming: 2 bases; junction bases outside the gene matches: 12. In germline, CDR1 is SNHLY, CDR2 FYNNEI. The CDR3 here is CASSQTGPGPAGANVLTF. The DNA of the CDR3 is TGTGCCAGCAGTCAGACAGGGCCGGGCCCCGCTGGGGCCAACGTCCTGACTTTC.

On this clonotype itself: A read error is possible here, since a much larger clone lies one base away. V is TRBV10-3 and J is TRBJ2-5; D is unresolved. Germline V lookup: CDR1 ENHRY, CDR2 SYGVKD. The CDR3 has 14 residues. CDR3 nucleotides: TGTGCCAGCAGTGAGTCGCTTGTTAAGGAGACCCAGTACTTC. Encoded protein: CASSESLVKETQYF.

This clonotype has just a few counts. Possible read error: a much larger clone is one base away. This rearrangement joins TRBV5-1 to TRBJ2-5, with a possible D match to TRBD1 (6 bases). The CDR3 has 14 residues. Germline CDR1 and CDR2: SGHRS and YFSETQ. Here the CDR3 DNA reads TGCGCCAACAGCTTGGGCAGGGGAGCAGAGACCCAGTACTTC. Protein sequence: CANSLGRGAETQYF. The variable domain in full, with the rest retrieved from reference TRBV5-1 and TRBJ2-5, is KAGVTQTPRYLIKTRGQQVTLSCSPISGHRSVSWYQQTPGQGLQFLFEYFSETQRNKGNFPGRFSGRQFSNSRSEMNVSTLELGDSALYLCANSLGRGAETQYFGPGTRLLVL.

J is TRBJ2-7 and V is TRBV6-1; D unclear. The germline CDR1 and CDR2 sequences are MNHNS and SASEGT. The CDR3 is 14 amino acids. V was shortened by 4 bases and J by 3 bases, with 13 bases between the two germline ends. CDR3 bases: TGTGCCAGCAGTGTGGCAGAGCTACACTACGAGCAGTACTTC. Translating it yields CASSVAELHYEQYF.

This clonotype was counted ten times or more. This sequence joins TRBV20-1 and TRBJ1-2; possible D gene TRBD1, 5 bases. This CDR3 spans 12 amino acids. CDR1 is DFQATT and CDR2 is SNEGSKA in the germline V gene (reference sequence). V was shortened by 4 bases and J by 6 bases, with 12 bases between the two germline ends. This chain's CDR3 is CSATRTTNGYTF. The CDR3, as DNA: TGCAGTGCTACCCGGACAACTAATGGCTACACCTTC.

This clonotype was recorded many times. The CDR3 loop reads CSVWRLDYEQYF. As DNA, the CDR3 is TGCAGTGTATGGCGGCTTGATTACGAGCAGTACTTC. This chain connects TRBV20-1 to TRBJ2-7; D call uncertain. The germline V and J ends were trimmed by 7 bases and 4 bases, with 14 bases remaining between them. This CDR3 contains 12 residues. Per germline, CDR1 DFQATT and CDR2 SNEGSKA (reference sequence).

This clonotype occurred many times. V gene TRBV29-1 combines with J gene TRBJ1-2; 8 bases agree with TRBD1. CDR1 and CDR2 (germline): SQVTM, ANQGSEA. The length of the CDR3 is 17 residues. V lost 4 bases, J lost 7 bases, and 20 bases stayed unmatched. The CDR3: CSVGIWPGGALFAGYTF. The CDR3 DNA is TGCAGCGTTGGTATTTGGCCAGGGGGCGCCTTGTTCGCTGGCTACACCTTC.

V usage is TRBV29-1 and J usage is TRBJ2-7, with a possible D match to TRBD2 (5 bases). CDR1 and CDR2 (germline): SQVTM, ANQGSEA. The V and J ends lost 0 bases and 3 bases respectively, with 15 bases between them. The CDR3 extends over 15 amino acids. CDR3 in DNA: TGCAGCGTTGAAGATCCCAGGTCCGGAGGCTACGAGCAGTACTTC. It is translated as CSVEDPRSGGYEQYF.